This is a list of T cell receptor beta chains from one sample in a study of cytomegalovirus exposure and HLA in healthy donors. Sequencing used immunoSEQ multiplex PCR; TCRdb keeps in-frame clones, though not all of them. The sample yields approximately 59,000 clones, 60% to 80% seen once. The specimen was PBMCs. Receptor source: a girl between 10 and 17 years old in good health and CMV-seropositive. CDR3s include the opening cysteine and the closing phenylalanine or tryptophan. Each record gives: V gene, J gene, D gene, CDR3 length, clone size, CDR3 DNA, CDR3 protein. D genes are given only for firm matches. Some rows have no size entry. The others give once, few or many, or a class for an expanded clone.

V gene: TRBV6-1; J gene: TRBJ2-1; D gene: TRBD2; CDR3 length: 15; clone size: -; CDR3 DNA: TGTGCCAGCAGCCACTCCGGGAGCGGGAACAATGAGCAGTTCTTC; CDR3 protein: CASSHSGSGNNEQFF
V gene: TRBV5-6; J gene: TRBJ2-7; D gene: TRBD1; CDR3 length: 14; clone size: -; CDR3 DNA: TGTGCCAGCAGCTGGGTGGAGACAGGGATCGAGCAGTACTTC; CDR3 protein: CASSWVETGIEQYF
V gene: TRBV27; J gene: TRBJ1-1; D gene: TRBD1; CDR3 length: 14; clone size: -; CDR3 DNA: TGTGCCAGCAGTTCGAGGACAGGGGGATATGAAGCTTTCTTT; CDR3 protein: CASSSRTGGYEAFF
V gene: TRBV2; J gene: TRBJ2-3; D gene: TRBD2; CDR3 length: 16; clone size: -; CDR3 DNA: TGTGCCAGCAAACTAAGGACTAGCGGGGGGGCAGATACGCAGTATTTT; CDR3 protein: CASKLRTSGGADTQYF
V gene: TRBV4-1; J gene: TRBJ1-1; D gene: -; CDR3 length: 15; clone size: few; CDR3 DNA: TGCGCCAGCAGCCAAGTAGGCAGGGGTTCCCCTGAAGCTTTCTTT; CDR3 protein: CASSQVGRGSPEAFF
V gene: TRBV2; J gene: TRBJ2-7; D gene: TRBD1; CDR3 length: 14; clone size: -; CDR3 DNA: TGTGCCAGCGGCGGTAGGGGGCTTGCCTACGAGCAGTACTTC; CDR3 protein: CASGGRGLAYEQYF
V gene: TRBV10-3; J gene: TRBJ1-1; D gene: -; CDR3 length: 13; clone size: few; CDR3 DNA: TGTGCCATCAGTGAGTCGGGGGGCACTGAAGCTTTCTTT; CDR3 protein: CAISESGGTEAFF
V gene: TRBV12-5; J gene: TRBJ1-2; D gene: TRBD1; CDR3 length: 15; clone size: once; CDR3 DNA: TGTGCTAGTGGTTCTATGGAGGGGGCCACATATGGCTACACCTTC; CDR3 protein: CASGSMEGATYGYTF
V gene: TRBV7-2; J gene: TRBJ2-5; D gene: -; CDR3 length: 14; clone size: -; CDR3 DNA: TGTGCCAGCAGCCTCAAGGGGCCAATTGAGACCCAGTACTTC; CDR3 protein: CASSLKGPIETQYF
V gene: TRBV4-1; J gene: TRBJ2-6; D gene: -; CDR3 length: 15; clone size: few; CDR3 DNA: TGCGCCAGCAGCCACGACAGCGTTAGGGCCAACGTCCTGACTTTC; CDR3 protein: CASSHDSVRANVLTF
V gene: TRBV7-9; J gene: TRBJ1-1; D gene: TRBD1; CDR3 length: 15; clone size: -; CDR3 DNA: TGTGCCAGCAGCCTAGGAGGGGGCGCTTACACTGAAGCTTTCTTT; CDR3 protein: CASSLGGGAYTEAFF
V gene: TRBV19; J gene: TRBJ2-6; D gene: TRBD1; CDR3 length: 13; clone size: -; CDR3 DNA: TGTGCCAGTAGTATGCGGACAGGGAGAATCCTGACTTTC; CDR3 protein: CASSMRTGRILTF
V gene: TRBV25-1; J gene: TRBJ2-3; D gene: TRBD2; CDR3 length: 13; clone size: -; CDR3 DNA: TGTGCCAGCACTGCGGGAGGGGAAGATACGCAGTATTTT; CDR3 protein: CASTAGGEDTQYF
V gene: TRBV2; J gene: TRBJ1-1; D gene: -; CDR3 length: 13; clone size: -; CDR3 DNA: TGTGCCAGCAGGTTGACTATGAACACTGAAGCTTTCTTT; CDR3 protein: CASRLTMNTEAFF
V gene: TRBV30; J gene: TRBJ1-4; D gene: -; CDR3 length: 16; clone size: -; CDR3 DNA: TGTGCCTGGAGTACTCACCCAGGAGGATCTAATGAAAAACTGTTTTTT; CDR3 protein: CAWSTHPGGSNEKLFF
V gene: TRBV4-1; J gene: TRBJ2-3; D gene: TRBD2; CDR3 length: 16; clone size: -; CDR3 DNA: TGCGCCAGCAGCCGGCAATACGGCGGGGGGCCAGGTACGCAGTATTTT; CDR3 protein: CASSRQYGGGPGTQYF
V gene: TRBV27; J gene: TRBJ2-7; D gene: -; CDR3 length: 13; clone size: -; CDR3 DNA: TGTGCCAGCAGTTTTTCGGGCTCCTACGAGCAGTACTTC; CDR3 protein: CASSFSGSYEQYF
V gene: TRBV6-1; J gene: TRBJ2-1; D gene: -; CDR3 length: 12; clone size: -; CDR3 DNA: TGTGCCAGCAGTGAAGCGCCCAGGGAGCAGTTCTTC; CDR3 protein: CASSEAPREQFF
V gene: TRBV29-1; J gene: TRBJ1-2; D gene: -; CDR3 length: 11; clone size: -; CDR3 DNA: TGCAGCGTTGAATCGGGGAATGGCTACACCTTC; CDR3 protein: CSVESGNGYTF
V gene: TRBV5-1; J gene: TRBJ2-1; D gene: -; CDR3 length: 12; clone size: few; CDR3 DNA: TGCGCCAGCAGCCCACCAGGGTATGAGCAGTTCTTC; CDR3 protein: CASSPPGYEQFF
V gene: TRBV6-5; J gene: TRBJ2-2; D gene: TRBD2; CDR3 length: 15; clone size: once; CDR3 DNA: TGTGCCAGCAGGGCACTAGCGGCTAACACCGGGGAGCTGTTTTTT; CDR3 protein: CASRALAANTGELFF
V gene: TRBV28; J gene: TRBJ1-2; D gene: -; CDR3 length: 13; clone size: -; CDR3 DNA: TGTGCCAGCAGTTGGACACGAAACTATGGCTACACCTTC; CDR3 protein: CASSWTRNYGYTF
V gene: TRBV9; J gene: TRBJ2-1; D gene: -; CDR3 length: 15; clone size: -; CDR3 DNA: TGTGCCAGCAGCGCAGCGGGCCTTACCTACAATGAGCAGTTCTTC; CDR3 protein: CASSAAGLTYNEQFF
V gene: TRBV28; J gene: TRBJ1-6; D gene: -; CDR3 length: 16; clone size: once; CDR3 DNA: TGTGCCAGCAGTTTATCCGACAGGTCTTTTTATTCACCCCTCCACTTT; CDR3 protein: CASSLSDRSFYSPLHF
V gene: TRBV28; J gene: TRBJ2-5; D gene: TRBD1; CDR3 length: 16; clone size: -; CDR3 DNA: TGTGCCAGCAGTCGACCTGACAGGGGTCCAAAAGAGACCCAGTACTTC; CDR3 protein: CASSRPDRGPKETQYF
V gene: TRBV29-1; J gene: TRBJ1-5; D gene: -; CDR3 length: 14; clone size: -; CDR3 DNA: TGCAGCGTGGGGGCGGGAGCTAGCAATCAGCCCCAGCATTTT; CDR3 protein: CSVGAGASNQPQHF
V gene: TRBV7-2; J gene: TRBJ1-5; D gene: -; CDR3 length: 16; clone size: -; CDR3 DNA: TGTGCCAGCAGCCTCTTCCCCGGGACACCTAATCAGCCCCAGCATTTT; CDR3 protein: CASSLFPGTPNQPQHF
V gene: TRBV29-1; J gene: TRBJ2-6; D gene: -; CDR3 length: 13; clone size: -; CDR3 DNA: TGCAGCGTTGATAACTCTGAGGCCAACGTCCTGACTTTC; CDR3 protein: CSVDNSEANVLTF
V gene: TRBV10-3; J gene: TRBJ2-4; D gene: -; CDR3 length: 15; clone size: -; CDR3 DNA: TGTGCCATCAGTGAGGGACAGCAATTTAAAAACATTCAGTACTTC; CDR3 protein: CAISEGQQFKNIQYF
V gene: TRBV21-1; J gene: TRBJ2-1; D gene: -; CDR3 length: 15; clone size: -; CDR3 DNA: TGTGCCAGCAGCAAAGGACTAGCGGGAAGGCATGAGCAGTTCTTC; CDR3 protein: CASSKGLAGRHEQFF
V gene: TRBV11-2; J gene: TRBJ2-1; D gene: TRBD2; CDR3 length: 18; clone size: -; CDR3 DNA: TGTGCCAGCAGCTTAGTAGCGGGCCCCGTCCTTGGCTACAATGAGCAGTTCTTC; CDR3 protein: CASSLVAGPVLGYNEQFF
V gene: TRBV2; J gene: TRBJ2-7; D gene: -; CDR3 length: 14; clone size: few; CDR3 DNA: TGTGCCAGGGAAGAGGGTTCCTCCCGCTACGAGCAGTACTTC; CDR3 protein: CAREEGSSRYEQYF
V gene: TRBV5-1; J gene: TRBJ2-7; D gene: -; CDR3 length: 14; clone size: -; CDR3 DNA: TGCGCCAGCAGCCCCGGGAACCCTTTCTACGAGCAGTACTTC; CDR3 protein: CASSPGNPFYEQYF
V gene: TRBV5-8; J gene: TRBJ1-4; D gene: -; CDR3 length: 15; clone size: -; CDR3 DNA: TGTGCCAGCAGCCCCAGCTCGGGATTCGGGGAAAAACTGTTTTTT; CDR3 protein: CASSPSSGFGEKLFF
V gene: TRBV6-6; J gene: TRBJ2-7; D gene: TRBD2; CDR3 length: 14; clone size: -; CDR3 DNA: TGTGCCAGCAGCATACTAGCGCACTCCTACGAGCAGTACTTC; CDR3 protein: CASSILAHSYEQYF
V gene: TRBV6-5; J gene: TRBJ2-5; D gene: -; CDR3 length: 13; clone size: -; CDR3 DNA: TGTGCCAGCCGTAGTCAGGGCCAAGAGACCCAGTACTTC; CDR3 protein: CASRSQGQETQYF
V gene: TRBV6-7; J gene: TRBJ1-5; D gene: -; CDR3 length: 12; clone size: -; CDR3 DNA: TGTGCCAGCCTGAGAGGGCGTCAGCCCCAGCATTTT; CDR3 protein: CASLRGRQPQHF
V gene: TRBV10-3; J gene: TRBJ2-2; D gene: -; CDR3 length: 16; clone size: -; CDR3 DNA: TGTGCCATCAGTGAGTCGAGAACCAGCAGGGCCGGGGAGCTGTTTTTT; CDR3 protein: CAISESRTSRAGELFF
V gene: TRBV6-6; J gene: TRBJ2-1; D gene: -; CDR3 length: 15; clone size: -; CDR3 DNA: TGTGCCAGCAGTTACTCGCTAAGCTCCTACAATGAGCAGTTCTTC; CDR3 protein: CASSYSLSSYNEQFF
V gene: TRBV30; J gene: TRBJ1-1; D gene: -; CDR3 length: 12; clone size: -; CDR3 DNA: TGTGCCTGGACAGGGTTGAACACTGAAGCTTTCTTT; CDR3 protein: CAWTGLNTEAFF
V gene: TRBV13; J gene: TRBJ2-3; D gene: -; CDR3 length: 15; clone size: -; CDR3 DNA: TGTGCCAGCAGCACTATCTCGGACAGCTTCAATACGCAGTATTTT; CDR3 protein: CASSTISDSFNTQYF